The present entry profiles one T cell receptor beta chain with its context. What it binds is not known. The data belong to a study of OX40 agonist ivuxolimab in advanced cancers. TCRdb's copy holds only in-frame clones and misses some; the assay was immunoSEQ multiplex PCR. The repertoire has about 62,000 clones, roughly four fifths of them found once; the top ten carry 5.5%. Sampling times: baseline, cycle 4 day 1, cycle 7 day 1. V lost 4 bases and J lost 3; bases outside the gene matches: 9. The germline gives CDR1 SGHRS, CDR2 YFSETQ. The CDR3 consists of 15 residues. Study results and limitations: Among the nonresponders, some also had low normalized T-cell clonal expansion. Blood T cells, both CD4+ and CD8+, expanded clonally by week 6 at 0.1 to 3.0 mg/kg.

Material: CD4+ or CD8+ T cells sorted from blood, obtained in a trial of the OX40 agonist ivuxolimab. The receptor was isolated from an adult with an advanced solid tumor such as melanoma, head and neck, liver or kidney cancer. The chain joins TRBV5-1 to TRBJ2-5; 7 bases line up with TRBD2. CDR3 loop: CASSGERGGEETQYF. DNA of the CDR3: TGCGCCAGCAGCGGAGAGCGGGGCGGGGAAGAGACCCAGTACTTC.